The present T cell receptor beta chain was sequenced within a study of CD8 T cells in ankylosing spondylitis. V dropped 8 bases and J dropped 8; count of bases not matched to a gene: 8. The CDR3 loop spans 12 amino acids. To note about this clonotype: Its specificity is unknown.

TCRdb analysed the 5' RACE reads with MiXCR anew, one entry per CDR3 protein. The top ten hold approximately 1% of the sample, which has approximately 400,000 distinct CDR3 sequences, approximately 17% seen once. The study, taken as a whole, reports: Disease-linked clones, CD8+, were relatively rare in peripheral blood. In ankylosing spondylitis blood, a motif of seven to nine highly homologous TCR beta variants appeared characteristic.

The source material was blood, either unsorted or a sorted T cell fraction (not recorded which). V usage is TRBV12-3 or TRBV12-4 and J usage is TRBJ1-2, with 7 positions matching TRBD1. This sequence originates from a male donor with ankylosing spondylitis. The CDR3 DNA reads TGTGCCAGCCGAGGGAGGGGGCGGGGCTACACCTTC. Amino acid sequence: CASRGRGRGYTF.